The entry that follows covers one TCR beta chain sequence. Its antigen is undetermined. TCRdb ran MiXCR on the PCR reads and lists one entry per CDR3 protein. The sample carries 15,000 to 20,000 distinct CDR3 sequences, approximately 67% recorded once. The sample is drawn from a study of vaccination and CD4 T cells after COVID-19. General study results and limits: For convalescent patients, a median around 90% of reactive clones surfaced exclusively after vaccination. Going from 21 to 38, median SARS-CoV-2-reactive clonotypes did not rise significantly.

CDR1 SGHTA and CDR2 FQGNSA come from the germline V gene. Deletions cut 1 base from V and 8 bases from J, with 14 bases between. This CDR3 spans 15 amino acids. The material was CD4+ T cells from blood, obtained before SARS-CoV-2 vaccination. The chain couples TRBV7-2 to TRBJ2-2; possible D gene TRBD2, 6 bases. This TCR was sampled from a human donor who had recovered from COVID-19. In DNA form, the CDR3 reads TGTGCCAGCAGCTTAGTAGCGGTCGGAAAGGGGGAGCTGTTTTTT. Protein sequence: CASSLVAVGKGELFF.